This entry describes one TCR beta chain. This sample was included in a study of blood T cell repertoires in COVID-19. Background on the study: Spain, Italy and the United States supplied samples that represented acute and convalescent COVID-19. Nucleic acid was either cDNA or gDNA, and it came from T cells, B-cell-depleted T cells, or PBMCs.

Germline CDR1 PRHDT, CDR2 FYEKMQ (reference sequence). Unmatched junction bases numbered 5, after V lost 4 bases and J lost 0 bases. The CDR3 extends over 16 amino acids. Per the original data handling: Amplification of reference gene primers provided the estimated nucleated cell counts. Profiling relied on immunoSEQ multiplex PCR, and the TCRdb table lists in-frame clones only, not all of them. Clonal size and the V and J genes are those of that table, whereas D and trimming came from the DNA. The sample lists about 200,000 clones; 70% to 90% were seen once. The source is a human donor in a cohort sampled during active COVID-19. The material sequenced was peripheral blood. The chain employs TRBV13 and TRBJ2-3; TRBD2 matches at 9 bases. The CDR3 reads CASSSRLAVSTDTQYF. The CDR3 region has the DNA TGTGCCAGCAGCTCAAGACTAGCGGTTAGCACAGATACGCAGTATTTT.